The present entry profiles one T cell receptor beta chain with its context. What it binds is unknown. These data are taken from a study of CD8 T cells in ankylosing spondylitis. Study-wide findings and caveats: A TCR beta motif of about eight highly homologous variants appeared characteristic of ankylosing spondylitis blood. Certain motif variants had earlier appeared in reactive arthritis synovial fluid and blood.

As the method for making TCR beta libraries, quantitative 5'-RACE with molecular barcodes was used. TCRdb reprocessed the 5' RACE reads via MiXCR and lists one record per CDR3 protein. The sample lists approximately 350,000 distinct CDR3 sequences; roughly 14% were seen once. Sequencing used blood, either unsorted or a sorted T cell fraction (not recorded which). This TCR was recovered from a male donor with ankylosing spondylitis or in good health (not recorded which).

The CDR3 nucleotides read TGCGCCAGCAGCAAGACTAGCGGGAGAGGCAATGAGCAGTTCTTC. Its protein product is CASSKTSGRGNEQFF. This sequence joins TRBV5-1 and TRBJ2-1; 12 positions agree with TRBD2. V gave up 4 bases and J gave up 6 bases; unmatched junction bases: 5. This CDR3 has 15 residues. Germline-derived CDR1 and CDR2 are SGHRS and YFSETQ.